Listed here are 27 T cell receptor beta chains from one sample, sequenced in a study of blood T cells in healthy people across ages. Combining a sample-barcoded 5' primer with a J-beta primer mix, a second PCR ran for roughly 6 to 12 cycles. TCRdb re-analysed the 5' RACE reads in MiXCR, keeping a single row per CDR3 protein. The table lists 650,000 to 800,000 distinct CDR3 sequences, 40% to 50% of them singletons. Sequences were obtained from blood. The receptors shown here come from a man in his sixties in good health.

This rearrangement joins TRBV5-6 to TRBJ2-5; the D is unclear. Between the trimmed V and J ends, which lost 0 bases and 11 bases, there was a span of 17 bases. Germline V gene sequence: CDR1 SGHDT, CDR2 YYEEEE. This CDR3 contains 14 residues. The CDR3: CASSLGGIYNEQYF. The CDR3 DNA is TGTGCCAGCAGCTTGGGCGGTATTTACAATGAGCAGTACTTC.

The chain links TRBV28 to TRBJ1-1; D gene uncertain. V was pared by 8 bases and J by 3 bases, with 13 bases between. This CDR3 has 13 amino acids. Germline CDR1 and CDR2: MDHEN and SYDVKM. The CDR3 DNA follows: TGTGCCAGCGTCCCGGCCCCGGACACTGAAGCTTTCTTT. Its protein is CASVPAPDTEAFF.

DNA of the CDR3: TGTGCCAGCAGCCGGTTAGGCGGGGGGGACAATGAGCAGTTCTTC. This codes for CASSRLGGGDNEQFF. This chain uses TRBV3-1 with TRBJ2-1; 9 bases agree with TRBD2. The V and J ends lost 4 bases and 5 bases, in that order; junction bases with no gene match: 6. The germline gives CDR1 LGHDT, CDR2 YNNKEL (reference sequence). This CDR3 has 15 amino acids.

The CDR3 is CSARGSPGQGARNTEAFF. The CDR3 nucleotides are TGCAGTGCTAGGGGGTCGCCGGGACAGGGGGCACGAAACACTGAAGCTTTCTTT. The rearrangement uses TRBV20-1 and TRBJ1-1; 12 positions agree with TRBD1. The germline V gene encodes CDR1 DFQATT and CDR2 SNEGSKA (reference sequence). The CDR3 sequence is 18 residues long. V dropped 3 bases and J dropped 2; count of bases not matched to a gene: 13.

The V gene is TRBV7-2, the J gene TRBJ2-3; TRBD2 is a possible D gene (5 bases). Germline CDR1 SGHTA, CDR2 FQGNSA. V lost 1 base and J lost 0, with 14 bases in between. This CDR3 is 17 amino acids long. CDR3 sequence reads: CASSLGSGIPSTDTQYF. As DNA, the CDR3 is TGTGCCAGCAGCTTAGGTTCGGGGATACCAAGCACAGATACGCAGTATTTT. Based on the CDR3 plus reference TRBV7-2 and TRBJ2-3, the full variable domain is GAGVSQSPSNKVTEKGKDVELRCDPISGHTALYWYRQSLGQGLEFLIYFQGNSAPDKSGLPSDRFSAERTGGSVSTLTIQRTQQEDSAVYLCASSLGSGIPSTDTQYFGPGTRLTVL.

This clonotype was seen more than once but under ten times. The rearrangement joins TRBV5-1 to TRBJ1-1; unclear D gene. The germline gives CDR1 SGHRS, CDR2 YFSETQ. The CDR3 sequence is 14 residues long. Trimming pared 0 bases from V and 2 bases from J, leaving 8 bases between. This CDR3 reads CASSLELFNTEAFF. DNA for the CDR3: TGCGCCAGCAGCTTGGAGCTCTTTAACACTGAAGCTTTCTTT.

This clonotype was seen a handful of times. This chain connects TRBV3-1 to TRBJ2-1; 11 positions match TRBD2. Losses at the gene ends were 4 bases for V and 2 bases for J; bases not matched to a gene: 4. The CDR3 totals 16 residues. CDR1 is LGHDT and CDR2 is YNNKEL in the germline V gene (reference sequence). The chain's CDR3 is CASSLLTSGAYNEQFF. Here the CDR3 DNA reads TGTGCCAGCAGCCTCCTGACTAGCGGGGCCTACAATGAGCAGTTCTTC.

Only a few counts were recorded for this clonotype. The CDR3 spells CSASSQTYEQYF. The DNA of the CDR3 is TGCAGTGCTAGCTCGCAGACCTACGAGCAGTACTTC. The chain couples TRBV20-1 to TRBJ2-7; D call uncertain. The germline V gene has CDR1 DFQATT and CDR2 SNEGSKA (reference sequence). The CDR3 loop spans 12 amino acids. Between the trimmed V and J ends, which lost 3 bases and 2 bases, there was a span of 8 bases.

The rearrangement joins TRBV19 to TRBJ1-2; D may be TRBD1 (5 bases). Germline V lookup: CDR1 LNHDA, CDR2 SQIVND (reference sequence). V lost 5 bases and J lost 7, with 26 bases in between. CDR3 length: 17 residues. The CDR3 here is CASSLTREDSSGRGYTF. As DNA, the CDR3 is TGTGCCAGTAGTCTGACTCGCGAAGACAGCTCCGGGCGTGGCTACACCTTC.

The rearrangement uses TRBV7-9 and TRBJ2-7, with D uncertain. Germline assignment: CDR1 SEHNR and CDR2 FQNEAQ (reference sequence). V was shortened by 5 bases and J by 5 bases, with 7 bases between the two germline ends. The CDR3 spans 11 residues. As DNA, the CDR3 is TGTGCCAGCAGCGAGAATAACGAGCAGTACTTC. This sequence encodes CASSENNEQYF.

The rearrangement links TRBV18 to TRBJ2-5; the match to TRBD2 covers 7 bases. The CDR3 extends over 14 amino acids. Per germline, CDR1 KGHSH and CDR2 LQKENI. V shed 6 bases and J 5 bases; nucleotides not matched to a gene: 9. In DNA form, the CDR3 reads TGTGCCAGCTCCACAGCGGGGATCCGGGAGACCCAGTACTTC. Amino acids: CASSTAGIRETQYF. Full variable domain (rest looked up from reference TRBV18 and TRBJ2-5): NAGVMQNPRHLVRRRGQEARLRCSPMKGHSHVYWYRQLPEEGLKFMVYLQKENIIDESGMPKERFSAEFPKEGPSILRIQQVVRGDSAAYFCASSTAGIRETQYFGPGTRLLVL.

This clonotype was counted a few times. J is TRBJ2-3 and V is TRBV7-2; 11 nucleotides line up with TRBD2. The ends lost 0 bases at V and 1 base at J; junction bases unmatched: 6. Germline V CDR1 and CDR2: SGHTA, FQGNSA. The length of the CDR3 is 18 residues. CDR3 in DNA: TGTGCCAGCAGCTTAGCTAGCGGGGGGGTTTTGGGCACAGATACGCAGTATTTT. Protein: CASSLASGGVLGTDTQYF.

The chain has TRBV11-3 and TRBJ1-4, with 8 bases lining up with TRBD1. Germline CDR1 is SGHNT and CDR2 is YENEEA. Trimming removed 2 bases from V and 10 bases from J; junction bases left unmatched: 9. CDR3 length: 15 amino acids. The CDR3, as DNA: TGTGCCAGCAGCTTATCAGGGGGCGGTAGTGGAAAACTGTTTTTT. Translation: CASSLSGGGSGKLFF.

This clonotype was detected only a few times. The chain combines TRBV24-1 with TRBJ2-5; either TRBD1 or TRBD2 may supply D (5 bases each). Deletions cut 3 bases from V and 5 bases from J, with 15 bases between. The CDR3 sequence is 15 residues long. CDR1 and CDR2 from the germline V gene are KGHDR and SFDVKD. The CDR3 DNA reads as TGTGCCACCAGTGATGGGACCCCGAGGTTGGAGACCCAGTACTTC. As protein: CATSDGTPRLETQYF.

The V and J genes are TRBV6-2 or TRBV6-3 and TRBJ2-7, with 9 positions matching TRBD1. The CDR3 has 14 amino acids. The trim removed 6 bases at V and 6 bases at J, leaving 9 bases unmatched. Germline assignment: CDR1 MNHEY and CDR2 SVGEGT. The CDR3 here is CASRPDRQGVEQYF. For the CDR3, the DNA is TGTGCCAGCAGGCCAGATCGACAGGGGGTCGAGCAGTACTTC.

On this clonotype: Compared with germline, one end of the junction differs, possibly owing to a read error. V usage is TRBV5-1 and J usage is TRBJ2-6; TRBD1 is a possible D gene (5 bases). Germline lookup yields CDR1 SGHRS and CDR2 YFSETQ. The CDR3 has 16 residues. The CDR3 sequence: CAGSLASGSGANVLTF. DNA of the CDR3: TGCGCCGGCAGCTTGGCTTCAGGGTCCGGGGCCAACGTCCTGACTTTC.

The chain recombines TRBV6-5 with TRBJ1-2; D call uncertain. The germline V and J ends were trimmed by 7 bases and 3 bases, with 9 bases remaining between them. The CDR3 runs 12 residues. Germline values: CDR1 MNHEY, CDR2 SVGAGI. For the CDR3, the DNA is TGTGCCAGCACTGGTTCTGACTATGGCTACACCTTC. Protein product: CASTGSDYGYTF.

The chain has TRBV25-1 and TRBJ2-5; tentatively, D is TRBD2 (5 bases). The germline CDR1 and CDR2 sequences are MGHDK and SYGVNS. V lost 8 bases, J lost 5 bases, and 21 bases lay in between. The CDR3 spans 15 residues. The CDR3 DNA follows: TGTGCCAGCTCCTCTCCTGCCGGGGAGAGCGAGACCCAGTACTTC. Translation gives CASSSPAGESETQYF.

This clonotype was seen ten or more times. The chain combines TRBV12-3 or TRBV12-4 with TRBJ2-5; 8 bases match TRBD1. V dropped 6 bases and J dropped 3; count of bases not matched to a gene: 9. CDR3 length equals 15 residues. The CDR3 sequence is CASSASGQVEETQYF. In nucleotides, the CDR3 is TGTGCCAGCAGCGCATCGGGACAGGTGGAAGAGACCCAGTACTTC.

The chain recombines TRBV12-5 with TRBJ2-5, with a weak D call TRBD1 (5 bases). Germline CDR1 and CDR2: LGHNT and FRNRAP. The CDR3 has 13 amino acids. Trimming took off 8 bases at V and 0 bases at J, with 10 bases between the two ends. The CDR3 DNA reads TGTGCTAGTACAGGTAGAAACCAAGAGACCCAGTACTTC. This encodes CASTGRNQETQYF.

The rearrangement uses TRBV20-1 and TRBJ2-7; 8 positions match TRBD2. The closer fit of TRBJ2-5 to the DNA end suggests the J call may be wrong. The length of the CDR3 is 13 residues. Germline assignment: CDR1 DFQATT and CDR2 SNEGSKA (reference sequence). The CDR3: CSAQAGAQETQYF. Here the CDR3 DNA reads TGCAGTGCTCAAGCGGGGGCTCAAGAGACCCAGTACTTC.

This clonotype came up a few times. The gene calls are TRBV27 and TRBJ2-4; D remains unclear. The ends were cut back, 2 bases at V and 5 bases at J, with 7 bases in the middle. Germline V CDR1 and CDR2: MNHEY, SMNVEV (reference sequence). This CDR3 contains 13 residues. The CDR3 region has the DNA TGTGCCAGCAGTTTACGGGCAGAAAACATTCAGTACTTC. The encoded protein is CASSLRAENIQYF.

This clonotype was picked up a small number of times. This chain uses TRBV2 with TRBJ1-4; unclear D gene. Per germline, CDR1 SNHLY and CDR2 FYNNEI. Trimming shortened V by 8 bases and J by 8 bases, and 6 bases separated the two germline ends. The CDR3 consists of 10 residues. The CDR3 DNA is TGTGCCAGCGGTAGGGAAAAACTGTTTTTT. Residues: CASGREKLFF.

This clonotype was recorded a few times. The J gene is TRBJ1-2, the V gene TRBV10-3; D is possibly TRBD1 (6 bases). V dropped 2 bases and J dropped 5 bases, with 6 bases sitting between them. This CDR3 has 12 amino acids. Germline CDR1 and CDR2: ENHRY and SYGVKD. The CDR3 loop reads CAISETGYGYTF. The DNA for the CDR3 is TGTGCCATCAGTGAGACAGGGTATGGCTACACCTTC.

The chain is built from TRBV28 and TRBJ2-7, with D perhaps being TRBD1 or TRBD2 (6 bases each). V shed 4 bases and J shed 4 bases, with 20 bases lying between them. Germline lookup yields CDR1 MDHEN and CDR2 SYDVKM. The CDR3 runs 16 residues. CDR3 bases: TGTGCCAGCAGTTCCGGGACACTCGGGGGATTTTACGAGCAGTACTTC. Amino acids: CASSSGTLGGFYEQYF.

The chain carries TRBV29-1 and TRBJ2-7; TRBD1 matches 7 bases. The ends lost 6 bases at V and 3 bases at J; junction bases unmatched: 8. Germline V lookup: CDR1 SQVTM, CDR2 ANQGSEA. The CDR3 is 13 residues long. The CDR3 nucleotides read TGCAGCGTCGCCCCAGGGACAGACTACGAGCAGTACTTC. Protein sequence: CSVAPGTDYEQYF.

This chain uses TRBV4-1 with TRBJ2-7; TRBD1 or TRBD2 may be the D gene (5 bases each). Germline V gene lookup returns CDR1 MGHRA and CDR2 YSYEKL. V lost 1 base and J lost 2, with 12 bases in between. The length of the CDR3 is 15 residues. CDR3 residues: CASSQVPGTAYEQYF. As DNA, the CDR3 is TGCGCCAGCAGCCAAGTGCCCGGGACGGCCTACGAGCAGTACTTC.